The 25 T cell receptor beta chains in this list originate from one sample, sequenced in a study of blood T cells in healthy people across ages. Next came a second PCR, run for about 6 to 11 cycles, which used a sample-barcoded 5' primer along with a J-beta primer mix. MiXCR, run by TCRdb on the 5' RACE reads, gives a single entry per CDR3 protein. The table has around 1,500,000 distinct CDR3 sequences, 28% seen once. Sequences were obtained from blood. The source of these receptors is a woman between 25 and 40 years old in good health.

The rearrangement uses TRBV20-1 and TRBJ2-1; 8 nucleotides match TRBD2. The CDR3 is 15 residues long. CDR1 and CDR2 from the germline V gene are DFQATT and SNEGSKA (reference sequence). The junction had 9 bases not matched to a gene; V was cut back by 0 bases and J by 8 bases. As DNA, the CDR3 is TGCAGTGCTAGAGATGTGAGGGTTAGCGGGGATGAGCAGTTCTTC. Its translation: CSARDVRVSGDEQFF.

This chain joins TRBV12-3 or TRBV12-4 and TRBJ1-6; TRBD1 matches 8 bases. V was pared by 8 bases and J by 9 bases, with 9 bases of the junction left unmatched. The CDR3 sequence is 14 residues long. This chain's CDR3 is CASSSGTGFSPLHF. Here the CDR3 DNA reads TGTGCCAGCTCCTCCGGGACAGGTTTTTCACCCCTCCACTTT.

CDR3 DNA: TGCGCCAGCAGCTTGTTGCAGCGGGGGGTGATGAACAATGAGCAGTTCTTC. Protein sequence: CASSLLQRGVMNNEQFF. V gene TRBV5-1 combines with J gene TRBJ2-1; the match to TRBD2 covers 9 bases. The CDR3 runs 17 residues. The germline gives CDR1 SGHRS, CDR2 YFSETQ. Trimming at V came to 1 base and at J to 5 bases, leaving 10 bases not matched to a gene.

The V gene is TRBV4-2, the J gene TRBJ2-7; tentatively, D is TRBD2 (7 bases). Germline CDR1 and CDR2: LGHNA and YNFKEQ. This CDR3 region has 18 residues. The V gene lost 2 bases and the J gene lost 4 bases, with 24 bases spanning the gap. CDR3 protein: CASSQRGLSRGGAYEQYF. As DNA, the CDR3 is TGTGCCAGCAGCCAAAGGGGTCTGAGTAGAGGGGGGGCGTACGAGCAGTACTTC.

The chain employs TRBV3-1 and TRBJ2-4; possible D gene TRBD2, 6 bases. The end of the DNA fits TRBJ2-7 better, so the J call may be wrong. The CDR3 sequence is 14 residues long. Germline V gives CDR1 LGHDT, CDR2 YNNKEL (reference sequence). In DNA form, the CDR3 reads TGTGCCAGCAGCCCGGACGGGGGTAGCGGCGAGCAGTACTTC. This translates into CASSPDGGSGEQYF.

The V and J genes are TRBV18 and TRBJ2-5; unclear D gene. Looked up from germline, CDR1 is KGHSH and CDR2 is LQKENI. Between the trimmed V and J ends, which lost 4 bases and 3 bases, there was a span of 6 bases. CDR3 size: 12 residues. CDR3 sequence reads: CASSLIKETQYF. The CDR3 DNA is TGTGCCAGCTCACTAATAAAAGAGACCCAGTACTTC.

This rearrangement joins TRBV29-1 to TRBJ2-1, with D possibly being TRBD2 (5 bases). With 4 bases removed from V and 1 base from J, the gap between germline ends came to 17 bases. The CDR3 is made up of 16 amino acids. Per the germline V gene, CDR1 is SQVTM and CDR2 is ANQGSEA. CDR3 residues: CSVGSDSSRSYNEQFF. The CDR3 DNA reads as TGCAGCGTTGGTTCGGACTCTTCACGGTCCTACAATGAGCAGTTCTTC.

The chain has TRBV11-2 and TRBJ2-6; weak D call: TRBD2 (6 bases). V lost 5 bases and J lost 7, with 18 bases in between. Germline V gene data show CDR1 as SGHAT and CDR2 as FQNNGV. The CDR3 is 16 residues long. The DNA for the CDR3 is TGTGCCAGCAGCCCCTTAGGGACTCTTAAAGCCAACGTCCTGACTTTC. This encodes CASSPLGTLKANVLTF.

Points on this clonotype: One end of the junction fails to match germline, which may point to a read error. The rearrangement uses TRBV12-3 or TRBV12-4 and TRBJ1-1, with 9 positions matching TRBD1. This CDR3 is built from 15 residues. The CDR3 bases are TGTGCCAGCAGTACCTACAGGGGGCTGGGCACTGAGGCTTTCTTT. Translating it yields CASSTYRGLGTEAFF.

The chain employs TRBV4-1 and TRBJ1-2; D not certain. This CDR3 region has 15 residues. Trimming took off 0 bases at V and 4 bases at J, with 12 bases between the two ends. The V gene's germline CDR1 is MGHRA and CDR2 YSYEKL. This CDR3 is CASSQDRLVFYGYTF. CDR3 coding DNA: TGCGCCAGCAGCCAAGATCGGTTGGTCTTCTATGGCTACACCTTC.

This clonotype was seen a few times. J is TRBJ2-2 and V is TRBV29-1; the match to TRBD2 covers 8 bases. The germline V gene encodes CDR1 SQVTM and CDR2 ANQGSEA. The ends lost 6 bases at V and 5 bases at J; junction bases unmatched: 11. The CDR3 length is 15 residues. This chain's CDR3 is CSVTPRPSGTGELFF. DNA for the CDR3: TGCAGCGTCACCCCTAGGCCTAGCGGGACCGGGGAGCTGTTTTTT.

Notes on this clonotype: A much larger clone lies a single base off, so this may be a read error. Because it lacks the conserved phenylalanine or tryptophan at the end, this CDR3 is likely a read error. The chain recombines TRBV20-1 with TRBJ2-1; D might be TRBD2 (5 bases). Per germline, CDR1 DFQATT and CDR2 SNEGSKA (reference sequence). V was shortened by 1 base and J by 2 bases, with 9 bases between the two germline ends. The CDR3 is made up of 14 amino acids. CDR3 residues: CSARVGSAYNEQFV. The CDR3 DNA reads TGCAGTGCTAGAGTCGGTAGCGCCTACAATGAGCAGTTCGTC.

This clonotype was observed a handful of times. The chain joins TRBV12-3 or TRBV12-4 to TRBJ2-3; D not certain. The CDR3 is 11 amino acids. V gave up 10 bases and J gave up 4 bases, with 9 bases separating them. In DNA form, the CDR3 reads TGTGCCACCAAGGACGCAGATACGCAGTATTTT. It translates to CATKDADTQYF.

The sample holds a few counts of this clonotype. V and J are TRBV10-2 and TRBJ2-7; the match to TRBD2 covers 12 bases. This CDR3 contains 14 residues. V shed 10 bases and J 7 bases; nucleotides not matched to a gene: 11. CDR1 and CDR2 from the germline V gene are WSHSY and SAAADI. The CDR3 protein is CATKTSGGYNEQYF. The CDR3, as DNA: TGCGCCACCAAGACTAGCGGGGGCTACAATGAGCAGTACTTC.

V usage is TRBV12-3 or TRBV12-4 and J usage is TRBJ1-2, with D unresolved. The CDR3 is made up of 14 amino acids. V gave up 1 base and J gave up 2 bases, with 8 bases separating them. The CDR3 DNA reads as TGTGCCAGCAGTTTAGGACTGCCGAACTATGGCTACACCTTC. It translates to CASSLGLPNYGYTF.

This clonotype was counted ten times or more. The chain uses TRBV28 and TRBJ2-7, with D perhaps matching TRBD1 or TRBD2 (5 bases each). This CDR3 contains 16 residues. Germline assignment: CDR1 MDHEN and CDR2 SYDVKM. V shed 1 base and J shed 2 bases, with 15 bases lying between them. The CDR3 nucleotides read TGTGCCAGCAGTTTATCCGGGACGCGACTACCCTACGAGCAGTACTTC. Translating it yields CASSLSGTRLPYEQYF.

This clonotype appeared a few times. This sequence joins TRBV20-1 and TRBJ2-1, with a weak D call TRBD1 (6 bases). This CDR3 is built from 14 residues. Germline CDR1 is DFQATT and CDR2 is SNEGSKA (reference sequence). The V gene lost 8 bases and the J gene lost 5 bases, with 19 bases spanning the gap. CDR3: CSTSGTGSDNEQFF. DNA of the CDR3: TGCAGTACCAGCGGAACAGGGTCGGACAATGAGCAGTTCTTC.

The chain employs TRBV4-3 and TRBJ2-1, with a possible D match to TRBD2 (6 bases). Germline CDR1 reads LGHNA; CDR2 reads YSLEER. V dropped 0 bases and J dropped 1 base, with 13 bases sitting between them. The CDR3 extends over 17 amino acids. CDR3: CASSQDPAGISYNEQFF. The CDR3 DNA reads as TGCGCCAGCAGCCAAGATCCAGCGGGCATTTCCTACAATGAGCAGTTCTTC.

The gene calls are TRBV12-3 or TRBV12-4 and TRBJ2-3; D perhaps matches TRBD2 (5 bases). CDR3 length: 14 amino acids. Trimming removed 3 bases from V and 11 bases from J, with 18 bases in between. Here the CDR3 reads CASSFDGVSDVQYF. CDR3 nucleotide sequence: TGTGCCAGCAGTTTCGACGGGGTTTCGGATGTGCAGTATTTT.

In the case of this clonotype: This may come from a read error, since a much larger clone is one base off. Here the CDR3 DNA reads TGTGCCAGCAGCCCCGGGACTAGCGCTCTCAATAAGCAGTTCTTC. This gives the protein CASSPGTSALNKQFF. The gene calls are TRBV11-1 and TRBJ2-1; 10 nucleotides match TRBD2. Germline V CDR1 and CDR2: SGHAT, FQDESV (reference sequence). The CDR3 is 15 residues long.

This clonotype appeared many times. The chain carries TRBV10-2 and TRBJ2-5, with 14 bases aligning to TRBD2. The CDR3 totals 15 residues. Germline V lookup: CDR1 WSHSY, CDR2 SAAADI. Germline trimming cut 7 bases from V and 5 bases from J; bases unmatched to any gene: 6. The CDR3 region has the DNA TGCGCCAGCATGGGACTAGCGGGAGTTGATGAGACCCAGTACTTC. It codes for CASMGLAGVDETQYF.

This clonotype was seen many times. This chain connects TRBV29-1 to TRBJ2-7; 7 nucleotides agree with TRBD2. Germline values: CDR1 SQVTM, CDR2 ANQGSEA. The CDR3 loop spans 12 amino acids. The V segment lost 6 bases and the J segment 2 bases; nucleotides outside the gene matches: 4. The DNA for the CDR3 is TGCAGCGTAGGCGGGAGTGCCTACGAGCAGTACTTC. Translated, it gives CSVGGSAYEQYF.

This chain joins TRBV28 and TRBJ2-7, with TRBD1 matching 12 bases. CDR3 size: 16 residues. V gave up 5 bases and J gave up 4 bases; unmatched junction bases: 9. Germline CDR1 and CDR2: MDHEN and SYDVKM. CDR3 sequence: CASSNRLGQGAYEQYF. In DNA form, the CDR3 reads TGTGCCAGCAGTAACCGTTTGGGACAGGGGGCTTACGAGCAGTACTTC. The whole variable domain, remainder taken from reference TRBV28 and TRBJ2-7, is DVKVTQSSRYLVKRTGEKVFLECVQDMDHENMFWYRQDPGLGLRLIYFSYDVKMKEKGDIPEGYSVSREKKERFSLILESASTNQTSMYLCASSNRLGQGAYEQYFGPGTRLTVT.

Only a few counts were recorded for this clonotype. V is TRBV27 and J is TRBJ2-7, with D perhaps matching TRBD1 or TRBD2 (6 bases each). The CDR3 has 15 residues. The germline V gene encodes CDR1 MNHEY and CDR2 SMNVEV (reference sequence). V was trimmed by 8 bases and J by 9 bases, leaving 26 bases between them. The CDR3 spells CASRLGGTPNLGQYF. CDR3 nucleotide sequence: TGTGCCAGCCGACTAGGGGGGACACCCAATCTGGGGCAGTACTTC.

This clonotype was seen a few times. CDR3 in amino acids: CASSQVGGGFYEQYF. In DNA, the CDR3 is TGCGCCAGCAGCCAAGTTGGGGGCGGATTCTACGAGCAGTACTTC. The chain carries TRBV4-3 and TRBJ2-7; TRBD1 is a possible D gene (6 bases). Trimming took off 1 base at V and 3 bases at J, with 13 bases between the two ends. The CDR3 is 15 residues long. The germline V gene has CDR1 LGHNA and CDR2 YSLEER.